This T cell receptor (beta chain) is from a study of early T cells in non-severe SARS-CoV-2 infection. Study background: Sequenced bulk RNA came from whole blood that was unsorted, and chains were unpaired. Points from the study as a whole: Lookups in VDJdb leaned toward anti-spike CD8 responses and missed private and CD4 specificities.

This clonotype came up many times. The target antigen is unknown. This CDR3 region has 12 residues. Per the germline V gene, CDR1 is MDHEN and CDR2 is SYDVKM. V was trimmed by 3 bases and J by 8 bases, leaving 9 bases between them. Individual cDNA molecules each received unique molecular identifiers attached to them. TCRdb re-derived calls from the 5' RACE reads in MiXCR, one entry per CDR3 protein. The repertoire has 45,000 to 70,000 distinct CDR3 sequences, roughly 7.8% of them found once; the top ten carry roughly 10%. V and J are TRBV28 and TRBJ2-3; perhaps TRBD1 as D (5 bases). The receptor comes from an adult who was a healthcare worker with PCR-confirmed SARS-CoV-2 infection or an uninfected control (not recorded which). This specimen consisted of whole blood, obtained at baseline. DNA for the CDR3: TGTGCCAGCAGTTTGACAGATTTTACGCAGTATTTT. Amino acids: CASSLTDFTQYF.